A selection of T cell receptor beta chains follows, all from one sample in a study of glioma-infiltrating T cells after dendritic cell vaccination. Sequencing used immunoSEQ multiplex PCR; TCRdb keeps in-frame clones, though not all of them. The sample holds tens of thousands of clones; 80% to 90% are singletons and the top ten take 2.1%. This specimen was blood, taken after dendritic cell vaccination. The source is a human donor with glioblastoma. The CDR3 runs from the conserved cysteine through the conserved F or W. D genes are given only for firm matches. Size values are once, few and many counts, or a class for expanded clones, and some rows have none.

CDR3nt: TGTGCCAGTAGTAAACCGACAGGGGGTGGGGAGACCCAGTACTTC
CDR3aa: CASSKPTGGGETQYF
j_gene: TRBJ2-5
v_gene: TRBV19
d_gene: TRBD1
abundance: -

CDR3nt: TGTGCCAGCAGTGAAAGGTCGGGACAGGGGACTTTGAGCTCCTACAATGAGCAGTTCTTC
CDR3aa: CASSERSGQGTLSSYNEQFF
j_gene: TRBJ2-1
v_gene: TRBV2
d_gene: TRBD1
abundance: few

CDR3nt: TGTGCCAGCAGCGCCCGGACTATCCTAAGCTCCTACGAGCAGTACTTC
CDR3aa: CASSARTILSSYEQYF
j_gene: TRBJ2-7
v_gene: TRBV7-2
d_gene: -
abundance: -

CDR3nt: TGTGCCAGCAGCCAAGGCGGGAGCACAGATACGCAGTATTTT
CDR3aa: CASSQGGSTDTQYF
j_gene: TRBJ2-3
v_gene: TRBV4-2
d_gene: -
abundance: -

CDR3nt: TGCGCCAGCAGCATCCGTCCCACATCCCTTTACAATGAGCAGTTCTTC
CDR3aa: CASSIRPTSLYNEQFF
j_gene: TRBJ2-1
v_gene: TRBV5-1
d_gene: -
abundance: -

CDR3nt: TGTGCCAGCAGTTCGGACAGGGGGCAGTGGGGCACTGAAGCTTTCTTT
CDR3aa: CASSSDRGQWGTEAFF
j_gene: TRBJ1-1
v_gene: TRBV5-6
d_gene: TRBD1
abundance: -

CDR3nt: TGTGCCAGCCTAGAGAGCAATCAGCCCCAGCATTTT
CDR3aa: CASLESNQPQHF
j_gene: TRBJ1-5
v_gene: TRBV28
d_gene: -
abundance: -

CDR3nt: TGTGCCAGCTCGGGGGGTCTCCAAGAGACCCAGTACTTC
CDR3aa: CASSGGLQETQYF
j_gene: TRBJ2-5
v_gene: TRBV13
d_gene: TRBD2
abundance: once

CDR3nt: TGTGCCAGCAGCCGCGGGGTTTTAGGCAATGAGCAGTTCTTC
CDR3aa: CASSRGVLGNEQFF
j_gene: TRBJ2-1
v_gene: TRBV6-5
d_gene: -
abundance: -

CDR3nt: TGTGCCAGTAGCCGACTAGCGGGGGGTGCGAACACCGGGGAGCTGTTTTTT
CDR3aa: CASSRLAGGANTGELFF
j_gene: TRBJ2-2
v_gene: TRBV19
d_gene: TRBD2
abundance: -

CDR3nt: TGTGCCAGCAGTTTGGGGACATCCTCTGGAAACACCATATATTTT
CDR3aa: CASSLGTSSGNTIYF
j_gene: TRBJ1-3
v_gene: TRBV2
d_gene: -
abundance: many

CDR3nt: TGTGCCAGCAGTCCGACATCACTCCAGCCCCAGCATTTT
CDR3aa: CASSPTSLQPQHF
j_gene: TRBJ1-5
v_gene: TRBV27
d_gene: -
abundance: -

CDR3nt: TGTGCCAGCAGCTTAGGCGAAAGAGAAAAACTGTTTTTT
CDR3aa: CASSLGEREKLFF
j_gene: TRBJ1-4
v_gene: TRBV11-2
d_gene: -
abundance: once

CDR3nt: TGTGCTAGTGCCACTCCTAAGCGGCTACTTAGCACAGATACGCAGTATTTT
CDR3aa: CASATPKRLLSTDTQYF
j_gene: TRBJ2-3
v_gene: TRBV12-5
d_gene: -
abundance: -

CDR3nt: TGTGCCAGCTCACCACCAGGGGCAGAGACCCAGTACTTC
CDR3aa: CASSPPGAETQYF
j_gene: TRBJ2-5
v_gene: TRBV18
d_gene: -
abundance: -

CDR3nt: TGTGCCAGCCGCGAGGGGCAGGGGGCGGATACGCAGTATTTT
CDR3aa: CASREGQGADTQYF
j_gene: TRBJ2-3
v_gene: TRBV6-5
d_gene: TRBD1
abundance: -

CDR3nt: TGTGCCAGCAGTCTCCAATTCGGACTTACGGAGACCCAGTACTTC
CDR3aa: CASSLQFGLTETQYF
j_gene: TRBJ2-5
v_gene: TRBV27
d_gene: -
abundance: -

CDR3nt: TGTGCCAGCAGTTACTCCCCGGACAACAACAATGAGCAGTTCTTC
CDR3aa: CASSYSPDNNNEQFF
j_gene: TRBJ2-1
v_gene: TRBV6-5
d_gene: -
abundance: -

CDR3nt: TGTGCCAACCCTGGGCAGGGGGGCTATGGCTACACCTTC
CDR3aa: CANPGQGGYGYTF
j_gene: TRBJ1-2
v_gene: TRBV25-1
d_gene: TRBD1
abundance: -

CDR3nt: TGCGCCAGCCGCCCTTCTAGCGGGAACAATGAGCAGTTCTTC
CDR3aa: CASRPSSGNNEQFF
j_gene: TRBJ2-1
v_gene: TRBV5-1
d_gene: TRBD2
abundance: -

CDR3nt: TGTGCCCGTGACGGGGAGTCCGGGGAGCTGTTTTTT
CDR3aa: CARDGESGELFF
j_gene: TRBJ2-2
v_gene: TRBV30
d_gene: -
abundance: -

CDR3nt: TGCAGCCCTTACGGGACAACTAGCAATCAGCCCCAGCATTTT
CDR3aa: CSPYGTTSNQPQHF
j_gene: TRBJ1-5
v_gene: TRBV29-1
d_gene: -
abundance: -

CDR3nt: TGTGCTAGTGCCAGGACTAGCGGTGGCACAGATACGCAGTATTTT
CDR3aa: CASARTSGGTDTQYF
j_gene: TRBJ2-3
v_gene: TRBV12-5
d_gene: TRBD2
abundance: -

CDR3nt: TGTGCCAGCAGCCCGGGACAGGGGACGTACAATGAGCAGTTCTTC
CDR3aa: CASSPGQGTYNEQFF
j_gene: TRBJ2-1
v_gene: TRBV5-4
d_gene: TRBD1
abundance: -

CDR3nt: TGTGCCAGTAGTATAGCGCAGAACTATGGCTACACCTTC
CDR3aa: CASSIAQNYGYTF
j_gene: TRBJ1-2
v_gene: TRBV19
d_gene: -
abundance: once

CDR3nt: TGTGCCAGCAGCTTATACGGGGACACCACCTACGAGCAGTACTTC
CDR3aa: CASSLYGDTTYEQYF
j_gene: TRBJ2-7
v_gene: TRBV11-1
d_gene: -
abundance: once

CDR3nt: TGTGCCAGCAGCTCCCGGGACAGGACCTACAATGAGCAGTTCTTC
CDR3aa: CASSSRDRTYNEQFF
j_gene: TRBJ2-1
v_gene: TRBV5-4
d_gene: TRBD1
abundance: -

CDR3nt: TGTGCCAGCAGCTCGCTAGGCGACAATGAGCAGTTCTTC
CDR3aa: CASSSLGDNEQFF
j_gene: TRBJ2-1
v_gene: TRBV7-2
d_gene: -
abundance: -

CDR3nt: TGTGCCAGCAGTGTGACAGGGACTCACAATGAGCAGTTCTTC
CDR3aa: CASSVTGTHNEQFF
j_gene: TRBJ2-1
v_gene: TRBV2
d_gene: -
abundance: once

CDR3nt: TGTGCCAGCAGCCCTCTCGGGACTAGCGGGATGTGGAATGAGCAGTTCTTC
CDR3aa: CASSPLGTSGMWNEQFF
j_gene: TRBJ2-1
v_gene: TRBV7-9
d_gene: TRBD2
abundance: -

CDR3nt: TGTGCCAGCAGCTCCCGGTGGACAGGCTCCTACGAGCAGTACTTC
CDR3aa: CASSSRWTGSYEQYF
j_gene: TRBJ2-7
v_gene: TRBV11-1
d_gene: TRBD1
abundance: -

CDR3nt: TGTGCCAGAAGCTACCCTACCGGGACACTGAGCACAGATACGCAGTATTTT
CDR3aa: CARSYPTGTLSTDTQYF
j_gene: TRBJ2-3
v_gene: TRBV7-5
d_gene: -
abundance: -

CDR3nt: TGTGCCAGCAGTGTGGGGCCCTCCTACAATGAGCAGTTCTTC
CDR3aa: CASSVGPSYNEQFF
j_gene: TRBJ2-1
v_gene: TRBV2
d_gene: -
abundance: -

CDR3nt: TGTGCCAGCAGCCCCGCGGGATCTCAGCCCCAGCATTTT
CDR3aa: CASSPAGSQPQHF
j_gene: TRBJ1-5
v_gene: TRBV4-2
d_gene: -
abundance: -

CDR3nt: TGTGCCAGCAGCTTATCCAGGGCTAATGAAAAACTGTTTTTT
CDR3aa: CASSLSRANEKLFF
j_gene: TRBJ1-4
v_gene: TRBV7-9
d_gene: -
abundance: -

CDR3nt: TGTGCCAGTAGTTCGAGACAGGGGGCGGGCAACACTGAAGCTTTCTTT
CDR3aa: CASSSRQGAGNTEAFF
j_gene: TRBJ1-1
v_gene: TRBV19
d_gene: TRBD1
abundance: once

CDR3nt: TGTGCCAGCAGTGTCGGCAGGGCCGACTATGGCTACACCTTC
CDR3aa: CASSVGRADYGYTF
j_gene: TRBJ1-2
v_gene: TRBV2
d_gene: -
abundance: once

CDR3nt: TGTGCCATCAGTGAGGAGTGGGGCCGCGATCGGGTGAATCGATTC
CDR3aa: CAISEEWGRDRVNRF
j_gene: TRBJ2-4
v_gene: TRBV10-3
d_gene: -
abundance: once

CDR3nt: TGTGCCAGCAGCCCCCGCCCGGACTCCTTTGTTAACACCGGGGAGCTGTTTTTT
CDR3aa: CASSPRPDSFVNTGELFF
j_gene: TRBJ2-2
v_gene: TRBV9
d_gene: -
abundance: -

CDR3nt: TGTGCCATCAGTGATTCCGGCCGGACAGCCGGTAATGAAAAACTGTTTTTT
CDR3aa: CAISDSGRTAGNEKLFF
j_gene: TRBJ1-4
v_gene: TRBV10-3
d_gene: -
abundance: -

CDR3nt: TGTGCCAGCAGGGGACTAGCGGGAGGCATTGAGCAGTTCTTC
CDR3aa: CASRGLAGGIEQFF
j_gene: TRBJ2-1
v_gene: TRBV27
d_gene: TRBD2
abundance: few

CDR3nt: TGTGCCAGCAGTAAAGAGGGGGAAGGCTATGGCTACACCTTC
CDR3aa: CASSKEGEGYGYTF
j_gene: TRBJ1-2
v_gene: TRBV2
d_gene: -
abundance: few

CDR3nt: TGTGCCAGCTCACCAGGAGCCATATCAGGGGATGGCTACACCTTC
CDR3aa: CASSPGAISGDGYTF
j_gene: TRBJ1-2
v_gene: TRBV18
d_gene: -
abundance: few

CDR3nt: TGTGCCAGCAGCCAAGGAACTAGCGGGGGGTATACCTCCTACGAGCAGTACTTC
CDR3aa: CASSQGTSGGYTSYEQYF
j_gene: TRBJ2-7
v_gene: TRBV4-2
d_gene: TRBD2
abundance: -

CDR3nt: TGTGCCAGCAGTTTGTATACCGGGACAGGAGACACAGATACGCAGTATTTT
CDR3aa: CASSLYTGTGDTDTQYF
j_gene: TRBJ2-3
v_gene: TRBV28
d_gene: TRBD1
abundance: few

CDR3nt: TGTGCCAGCAGCTTGCTAGCGGGATTTAACAATGAGCAGTTCTTC
CDR3aa: CASSLLAGFNNEQFF
j_gene: TRBJ2-1
v_gene: TRBV7-3
d_gene: TRBD2
abundance: -

CDR3nt: TGTGCCAGCAGTGATAACGGTTTCAACACTGAAGCTTTCTTT
CDR3aa: CASSDNGFNTEAFF
j_gene: TRBJ1-1
v_gene: TRBV6-4
d_gene: -
abundance: -

CDR3nt: TGTGCCAGCATACGGGGACAGACTTTTAATGAAAAACTGTTTTTT
CDR3aa: CASIRGQTFNEKLFF
j_gene: TRBJ1-4
v_gene: TRBV6-1
d_gene: TRBD1
abundance: -

CDR3nt: TGTGCCAGCAGTCTTACTAGCGGGAGCACAGATACGCAGTATTTT
CDR3aa: CASSLTSGSTDTQYF
j_gene: TRBJ2-3
v_gene: TRBV7-9
d_gene: TRBD2
abundance: -

CDR3nt: TGTGCCAGCAGCTTAGGGGGGGGGAGCTCTGGGGCCAACGTCCTGACTTTC
CDR3aa: CASSLGGGSSGANVLTF
j_gene: TRBJ2-6
v_gene: TRBV13
d_gene: TRBD2
abundance: -

CDR3nt: TGTGCCAGCAGCTTGACTAGCTTTTCCACAGATACGCAGTATTTT
CDR3aa: CASSLTSFSTDTQYF
j_gene: TRBJ2-3
v_gene: TRBV5-4
d_gene: -
abundance: -

CDR3nt: TGTGCCAGCAGTAACCGGGACTACAATGAGCAGTTCTTC
CDR3aa: CASSNRDYNEQFF
j_gene: TRBJ2-1
v_gene: TRBV6-1
d_gene: -
abundance: -

CDR3nt: TGTGCCACCTCTAGGGGGAGCTCCTACAATGAGCAGTTCTTC
CDR3aa: CATSRGSSYNEQFF
j_gene: TRBJ2-1
v_gene: TRBV6-1
d_gene: -
abundance: -

CDR3nt: TGTGCCATCAGTGACGACACCTTGAAGCCCGGGGAGCTGTTTTTT
CDR3aa: CAISDDTLKPGELFF
j_gene: TRBJ2-2
v_gene: TRBV10-3
d_gene: -
abundance: once

CDR3nt: TGTGCCAGCAGCACCCCGAGGGACAGGGATGGCTACACCTTC
CDR3aa: CASSTPRDRDGYTF
j_gene: TRBJ1-2
v_gene: TRBV11-2
d_gene: TRBD1
abundance: -